This entry lists 27 T cell receptor beta chains sequenced from one sample in a study of shared T cell receptors in the human thymus. Assay used: immunoSEQ multiplex PCR; TCRdb lists only in-frame clones, some missing. The sample yields hundreds of thousands of clones, roughly 90% seen once. These data were also filed under a second study, of human thymus T cells.

Sequencing was performed on thymocytes. The receptors were gathered from a boy younger than two with a congenital heart defect.

V is TRBV9 and J is TRBJ2-7, with D perhaps matching TRBD1 (6 bases). Germline assignment: CDR1 SGDLS and CDR2 YYNGEE. Trimming removed 2 bases at V and 1 base at J, with 16 bases between. This CDR3 is built from 16 residues. The CDR3 DNA is TGTGCCAGCAGCGTCATGGGGGCTGGAATTTCCTACGAGCAGTACTTC. Translating gives CASSVMGAGISYEQYF.

This chain joins TRBV27 and TRBJ2-7; TRBD2 agrees at 7 bases. Germline CDR1 reads MNHEY; CDR2 reads SMNVEV (reference sequence). The junction had 10 bases not matched to a gene; V was cut back by 9 bases and J by 2 bases. The CDR3 length is 14 residues. CDR3 in amino acids: CASQRDGTTYEQYF. As DNA, the CDR3 is TGTGCCAGTCAGCGGGACGGAACTACCTACGAGCAGTACTTC.

This chain joins TRBV19 and TRBJ2-7; 8 nucleotides align to TRBD1. Germline trimming cut 4 bases from V and 3 bases from J; bases unmatched to any gene: 5. The germline V gene encodes CDR1 LNHDA and CDR2 SQIVND (reference sequence). The CDR3 is 14 amino acids. The CDR3 bases are TGTGCCAGTAGTACTACTGGACAGGGCTACGAGCAGTACTTC. This codes for CASSTTGQGYEQYF. Based on the CDR3 plus reference TRBV19 and TRBJ2-7, the full variable domain is DGGITQSPKYLFRKEGQNVTLSCEQNLNHDAMYWYRQDPGQGLRLIYYSQIVNDFQKGDIAEGYSVSREKKESFPLTVTSAQKNPTAFYLCASSTTGQGYEQYFGPGTRLTVT.

The genes are TRBV6-6 and TRBJ1-4; perhaps TRBD1 as D (6 bases). This CDR3 is 13 amino acids long. Trimming left V 6 bases short and J 7 bases short, with 12 bases between. Germline CDR1 MNHNY, CDR2 SVGAGI (reference sequence). The DNA of the CDR3 is TGTGCCAGCAGAATACAGGGACCTGAAAAACTGTTTTTT. It translates to CASRIQGPEKLFF.

The chain couples TRBV4-3 to TRBJ2-1; possibly TRBD2 for D (5 bases). Germline CDR1 LGHNA, CDR2 YSLEER. Trimming took 1 base from V and 6 from J, leaving 13 bases between them. The length of the CDR3 is 15 residues. The CDR3 DNA reads TGCGCCAGCAGCCAAGCCAGAGGGAGAGGCAATGAGCAGTTCTTC. Translating it yields CASSQARGRGNEQFF.

The J gene is TRBJ2-4, the V gene TRBV4-3; TRBD2 matches 13 bases. After removal of 2 bases from V and 9 bases from J, the junction contained 4 bases not matched to a gene. The CDR3 has 15 residues. Germline loops: CDR1 LGHNA, CDR2 YSLEER. DNA for the CDR3: TGCGCCAGCAGCCAAAGACTAGCGGGAGGTGGCATTCAGTACTTC. Translation gives CASSQRLAGGGIQYF.

J is TRBJ2-7 and V is TRBV7-8; D ambiguous. CDR1 is SGHVS and CDR2 is FQNEAQ in the germline V gene. CDR3 length: 13 amino acids. V was pared by 4 bases and J by 3 bases, with 10 bases between. CDR3 loop: CASSSDNGYEQYF. In DNA, the CDR3 is TGTGCCAGCAGCTCCGATAACGGCTACGAGCAGTACTTC.

This chain uses TRBV5-6 with TRBJ2-5, with TRBD2 matching over 11 bases. The CDR3 extends over 16 amino acids. The germline gives CDR1 SGHDT, CDR2 YYEEEE. V was clipped by 3 bases and J by 5 bases; unmatched bases: 9. The CDR3 spells CASSSSGRPSGETQYF. DNA for the CDR3: TGTGCCAGCAGCTCTAGCGGGAGGCCGTCCGGGGAGACCCAGTACTTC.

The chain employs TRBV15 and TRBJ1-5; tentatively, D is TRBD1 (6 bases). Germline V gene lookup returns CDR1 LNHNV and CDR2 YYDKDF (reference sequence). The CDR3 has 17 amino acids. V was clipped by 2 bases and J by 1 base, with 15 bases between them. CDR3 DNA sequence: TGTGCCACCAGCAGAACAGGGCATGGGGGAAGCAATCAGCCCCAGCATTTT. This translates into CATSRTGHGGSNQPQHF.

The CDR3 loop reads CASSITSASYEQYF. The DNA of the CDR3 is TGTGCCAGTAGTATCACTAGCGCCTCCTACGAGCAGTACTTC. The genes are TRBV19 and TRBJ2-7; the match to TRBD2 covers 7 bases. V shed 3 bases, J shed 0 bases, and the junction held 2 bases outside the gene matches. The CDR3 loop spans 14 amino acids. Looked up from germline, CDR1 is LNHDA and CDR2 is SQIVND (reference sequence).

This chain uses TRBV2 with TRBJ2-7, with 11 bases that match TRBD2. V was pared by 3 bases and J by 0 bases, with 10 bases of the junction left unmatched. Germline V CDR1 and CDR2: SNHLY, FYNNEI. This CDR3 region has 18 residues. CDR3 residues: CASSETSGTPPSSYEQYF. The CDR3 region has the DNA TGTGCCAGCAGTGAGACTAGCGGGACGCCTCCGAGCTCCTACGAGCAGTACTTC.

The rearrangement uses TRBV11-3 and TRBJ2-1; D gene unclear. Germline CDR1 and CDR2: SGHNT and YENEEA. The CDR3 is made up of 17 amino acids. Trimming cost V 0 bases and J 0 bases, with 12 bases left between them. Here the CDR3 DNA reads TGTGCCAGCAGCTTAGATCCCGGTCTAAGCTCCTACAATGAGCAGTTCTTC. Protein: CASSLDPGLSSYNEQFF.

This chain connects TRBV27 to TRBJ2-7, with TRBD1 identical over 7 bases. Germline V CDR1 and CDR2: MNHEY, SMNVEV (reference sequence). The CDR3 length is 16 residues. Trimming took 6 bases from V and 6 from J; bases not matched to a gene: 17. The CDR3, as DNA: TGTGCCAGCAGCCTATACCACAGGGGTCTCCTCGGCGAGCAGTACTTC. Translation gives CASSLYHRGLLGEQYF.

This rearrangement joins TRBV14 to TRBJ2-3, with 8 bases fitting TRBD2. Germline-derived CDR1 and CDR2 are SGHDN and FVKESK. V shed 1 base, J shed 2 bases, and the junction held 5 bases outside the gene matches. This CDR3 has 16 residues. CDR3 DNA sequence: TGTGCCAGCAGCCAAGTATCGGGGGGGCTCACAGATACGCAGTATTTT. Translation gives CASSQVSGGLTDTQYF. The whole variable domain, filled in from reference TRBV14 and TRBJ2-3, reads EAGVTQFPSHSVIEKGQTVTLRCDPISGHDNLYWYRRVMGKEIKFLLHFVKESKQDESGMPNNRFLAERTGGTYSTLKVQPAELEDSGVYFCASSQVSGGLTDTQYFGPGTRLTVL.

The genes are TRBV7-9 and TRBJ2-1, with D possibly being TRBD1 (6 bases). CDR3 size: 17 residues. Trimming took off 1 base at V and 0 bases at J, with 13 bases between the two ends. Germline lookup yields CDR1 SEHNR and CDR2 FQNEAQ (reference sequence). The CDR3 nucleotides read TGTGCCAGCAGCTTAGGGTCAGGGGTAACCTCCTACAATGAGCAGTTCTTC. Translating it yields CASSLGSGVTSYNEQFF.

This chain joins TRBV6-4 and TRBJ2-7; TRBD2 matches 12 bases. The CDR3 extends over 16 amino acids. Germline CDR1 is MRHNA and CDR2 is SNTAGT. The V segment lost 0 bases and the J segment 5 bases; nucleotides outside the gene matches: 5. Here the CDR3 DNA reads TGTGCCAGCAGTGACTCAACTAGCGGGAGGCCGCACGAGCAGTACTTC. It is translated as CASSDSTSGRPHEQYF.

This clone was detected once. V usage is TRBV15 and J usage is TRBJ2-7; TRBD2 matches 12 bases. CDR3 length: 18 residues. V shed 1 base and J 4 bases; nucleotides not matched to a gene: 11. Germline V lookup: CDR1 LNHNV, CDR2 YYDKDF (reference sequence). The CDR3 sequence: CATSRVGLAGPVRYEQYF. The DNA of the CDR3 is TGTGCCACCAGCAGAGTTGGACTAGCGGGACCGGTTAGATACGAGCAGTACTTC.

This clone has just one count. The CDR3, as DNA: TGTGCCAGCAGCTTTAATACAGATACGCAGTATTTT. Translation: CASSFNTDTQYF. The gene calls are TRBV11-2 and TRBJ2-3, with D unresolved. The CDR3 extends over 12 amino acids. Trimming took 3 bases from V and 3 from J, leaving 4 bases between them. Per the germline V gene, CDR1 is SGHAT and CDR2 is FQNNGV.

The rearrangement uses TRBV6-1 and TRBJ2-3; TRBD1 matches at 8 bases. The CDR3 totals 14 residues. Germline V gives CDR1 MNHNS, CDR2 SASEGT. The J segment lost 2 bases and the V segment lost 10 bases, leaving 8 bases of the junction unmatched. The CDR3 reads CAMRDRGHTDTQYF. The CDR3 DNA reads TGTGCCATGCGCGACAGGGGACACACAGATACGCAGTATTTT.

The genes are TRBV5-6 and TRBJ2-5; maybe TRBD1 (5 bases). TRBJ2-7 matches the DNA end more closely, so the J call is doubtful. Germline CDR1 reads SGHDT; CDR2 reads YYEEEE. The CDR3 spans 15 residues. CDR3 DNA sequence: TGTGCCAGCAGCTTTAGGAAGGGGTCAGCCTACGAGCAGTACTTC. Its protein product is CASSFRKGSAYEQYF.

The chain joins TRBV4-1 to TRBJ2-1; 7 nucleotides match TRBD2. CDR3 length equals 16 residues. Germline lookup yields CDR1 MGHRA and CDR2 YSYEKL. V trimming: 1 base; J trimming: 2 bases; junction bases outside the gene matches: 5. In DNA form, the CDR3 reads TGCGCCAGCAGCCAAGTGGGAGGGAGCCCCTACAATGAGCAGTTCTTC. It encodes CASSQVGGSPYNEQFF.

This clone came up once. V gene TRBV30 combines with J gene TRBJ2-7; 10 nucleotides match TRBD2. Germline lookup yields CDR1 GTSNPN and CDR2 SVGIG (reference sequence). This CDR3 is 17 amino acids long. The V gene end was trimmed by 0 bases and the J gene end by 0 bases; junction bases not matched to a gene: 8. For the CDR3, the DNA is TGTGCCTGGAGTGTAAGGGGACTAGCGTTAAGCTCCTACGAGCAGTACTTC. It encodes CAWSVRGLALSSYEQYF. The whole variable domain, remainder taken from reference TRBV30 and TRBJ2-7, is SQTIHQWPATLVQPVGSPLSLECTVEGTSNPNLYWYRQAAGRGLQLLFYSVGIGQISSEVPQNLSASRPQDRQFILSSKKLLLSDSGFYLCAWSVRGLALSSYEQYFGPGTRLTVT.

The chain recombines TRBV5-4 with TRBJ2-7, with TRBD2 as a possible D gene (6 bases). This CDR3 contains 15 residues. V gave up 4 bases and J gave up 0 bases, with 14 bases separating them. CDR1 SGHNT and CDR2 YYREEE come from the germline V gene (reference sequence). CDR3 coding DNA: TGTGCCAGCAGCCCCCTGGGAGGCCACTCCTACGAGCAGTACTTC. It is translated as CASSPLGGHSYEQYF.

This rearrangement joins TRBV9 to TRBJ2-1, with 7 nucleotides matching TRBD1. The germline CDR1 and CDR2 sequences are SGDLS and YYNGEE. This CDR3 spans 15 amino acids. The trim removed 0 bases at V and 1 base at J, leaving 1 base unmatched. The CDR3 DNA sequence: TGTGCCAGCAGCGTAGGCAGGGGGTCCTACAATGAGCAGTTCTTC. As protein: CASSVGRGSYNEQFF.

The J gene is TRBJ1-1, the V gene TRBV7-9; no reliable D call. The CDR3 spans 14 residues. Per germline, CDR1 SEHNR and CDR2 FQNEAQ (reference sequence). The germline V and J ends were trimmed by 4 bases and 0 bases, with 9 bases remaining between them. For the CDR3, the DNA is TGTGCCAGCAGCTCCAGCGGCTTGAACACTGAAGCTTTCTTT. It specifies CASSSSGLNTEAFF.

DNA of the CDR3: TGTGCCAGCAGTCCACATGGACAGTTAAACACTGAAGCTTTCTTT. It specifies CASSPHGQLNTEAFF. The chain carries TRBV27 and TRBJ1-1; TRBD1 might be the D (6 bases). The CDR3 contains 15 residues. The V end lost 5 bases, the J end lost 2 bases, and 15 bases lay between the germline ends. The germline V gene encodes CDR1 MNHEY and CDR2 SMNVEV (reference sequence).

The J gene is TRBJ2-7, the V gene TRBV15; TRBD2 aligns across 11 bases. The CDR3 is made up of 15 amino acids. The V gene end was trimmed by 3 bases and the J gene end by 5 bases; junction bases not matched to a gene: 6. Per germline, CDR1 LNHNV and CDR2 YYDKDF (reference sequence). The CDR3 is CATSRTSGIGHEQYF. CDR3 bases: TGTGCCACCAGCAGGACTAGCGGGATTGGACACGAGCAGTACTTC.